This TCR beta chain was found in a study of beta chain features in type 1 diabetes. Using CD45RO/CCR7/CD25/CD127/CD95/CD27, CD4+ naive, central memory, regulatory and stem cell-like memory cells were sorted. The isolated RNA, all of it, was reverse transcribed, so expressed TCRB transcripts were what got sequenced. Using immunoSEQ multiplex PCR, the repertoire was profiled, and TCRdb retains in-frame clones only, with some absent. The sample shows hundreds of thousands of clones, approximately 13% of them seen only once. The CDR3 is 13 amino acids. Germline CDR1 is SQVTM and CDR2 is ANQGSEA. V gave up 6 bases and J gave up 4 bases; unmatched junction bases: 8.

The source of this sequence is a man aged 25 to 40 in good health. Material: naive CD4+ T cells from blood. The chain couples TRBV29-1 to TRBJ2-5, with TRBD1 matching over 7 bases. The CDR3 bases are TGCAGCGTCTCTACAGGGGCCCGAGAGACCCAGTACTTC. It codes for CSVSTGARETQYF. Drawing the rest from reference TRBV29-1 and TRBJ2-5, the complete variable domain is SAVISQKPSRDICQRGTSLTIQCQVDSQVTMMFWYRQQPGQSLTLIATANQGSEATYESGFVIDKFPISRPNLTFSTLTVSNMSPEDSSIYLCSVSTGARETQYFGPGTRLLVL.